The sequence of this T cell receptor (beta chain) was determined in a study of cytomegalovirus exposure and HLA in healthy donors. Study summary: Roughly four fifths of 350 to 400 genotyped donors fell in the Caucasian-associated ancestry cluster. General study findings and limits: Most CMV-associated TCR beta chains appeared HLA-restricted in a later analysis. Overall, approximately 180 TCR beta chains were annotated as cytomegalovirus-associated. Follow-up analysis later connected one missense variant in DCLRE1C with trimming of TCR beta V- and J-genes.

Researchers ran the PCR with 60 Vbeta and 13 Jbeta primers. Clones were sequenced by immunoSEQ multiplex PCR, and TCRdb holds only the in-frame ones, with some missing. The sample shows around 150,000 clones, around three quarters of them seen only once. With regard to this clone: Its antigen remains unidentified.

This receptor was identified in a man between 40 and 49 years old in good health and CMV-seropositive. The sequencing input was PBMCs.

CDR3 coding DNA: TGTGCCATCAGTGAGGGCAGGAGGGACCATAGCAATCAGCCCCAGCATTTT. Its protein product is CAISEGRRDHSNQPQHF. The V and J genes are TRBV10-3 and TRBJ1-5; a weak D match, TRBD1 (5 bases). With 2 bases removed from V and 0 bases from J, the gap between germline ends came to 14 bases. There are 17 residues in the CDR3. Germline V lookup: CDR1 ENHRY, CDR2 SYGVKD.